Listed below are T cell receptor beta chains from one sample, sequenced in a study of blood T cell repertoires in COVID-19. Profiled with immunoSEQ multiplex PCR; TCRdb holds only in-frame clones, not every one. This table holds approximately 400,000 clones, more than 70% found once. The sample was PBMCs or T cells enriched from blood (not recorded which). These receptors were obtained from a woman aged 18-30 years who had recovered from COVID-19. Both conserved end residues are part of each CDR3. A D gene is named only where the DNA matches it firmly. Not every row has a clone size; where given, it reads once, few, many or a size class.

j_call clone_size d_call v_call cdr3_aa cdr3_nt
TRBJ1-2 . . TRBV23-1 CASRTSETGNYGYTF TGCGCCAGCAGGACTTCAGAAACGGGGAACTATGGCTACACCTTC
TRBJ2-1 . TRBD2 TRBV2 CASNYLTSGTYNEQFF TGTGCCAGCAATTACCTGACTAGCGGCACCTACAATGAGCAGTTCTTC
TRBJ2-1 once . TRBV19 CASSIIGLSDPRSNEQFF TGTGCCAGTAGTATAATTGGGCTGTCAGATCCCCGGTCAAATGAGCAGTTCTTC
TRBJ1-1 . . TRBV2 CASSKDRSMNTEAFF TGTGCCAGCAGTAAGGACAGATCCATGAACACTGAAGCTTTCTTT
TRBJ1-1 . . TRBV2 CASSEQGPNTEAFF TGTGCCAGCAGTGAACAGGGCCCTAACACTGAAGCTTTCTTT
TRBJ2-2 . TRBD1 TRBV12-5 CASGLTPPRGRIIGELFF TGTGCTAGTGGTTTGACCCCCCCAAGGGGGCGGATCATCGGGGAGCTGTTTTTT
TRBJ1-4 . TRBD1 TRBV7-2 CASSPGGVFEKLFF TGTGCCAGCAGTCCAGGGGGCGTGTTTGAAAAACTGTTTTTT
TRBJ1-4 . TRBD1 TRBV5-1 CASSLAGTGREKLFF TGCGCCAGCAGCTTGGCCGGGACAGGGAGGGAAAAACTGTTTTTT
TRBJ1-5 . . TRBV27 CASSSLTQRSNQPQHF TGTGCCAGCAGTTCCCTCACCCAGAGGAGCAATCAGCCCCAGCATTTT
TRBJ1-1 few TRBD1 TRBV18 CASSPTRGDRGTTEAFF TGTGCCAGCTCACCGACGAGAGGGGACAGGGGCACCACTGAAGCTTTCTTT
TRBJ2-7 few TRBD1 TRBV5-1 CASSAGTGNYEQYF TGCGCCAGCAGCGCAGGGACAGGGAACTACGAGCAGTACTTC
TRBJ1-2 once TRBD1 TRBV7-2 CASSTGTGRDGYTF TGTGCCAGCAGTACCGGGACAGGGCGGGACGGCTACACCTTC
TRBJ2-5 . TRBD2 TRBV6-2/TRBV6-3 CASSYPGTSGGETQYF TGTGCCAGCAGTTACCCGGGGACTAGCGGAGGGGAGACCCAGTACTTC
TRBJ1-1 . . TRBV11-2 CASSFSRDSNTEAFF TGTGCCAGCAGCTTCTCTAGAGACTCGAACACTGAAGCTTTCTTT
TRBJ1-5 . TRBD1 TRBV18 CASSPRQGQNQPQHF TGTGCCAGCTCACCGCGACAGGGGCAAAATCAGCCCCAGCATTTT
TRBJ2-5 . . TRBV9 CASSVREGAGETQYF TGTGCCAGCAGCGTAAGAGAAGGGGCCGGGGAGACCCAGTACTTC
TRBJ2-1 . TRBD2 TRBV19 CASSGLAGGPNEQFF TGTGCCAGTAGCGGACTAGCGGGGGGTCCCAATGAGCAGTTCTTC
TRBJ1-2 once . TRBV9 CASSVPDSNYGYTF TGTGCCAGCAGCGTCCCGGACAGCAACTATGGCTACACCTTC
TRBJ1-4 . TRBD1 TRBV5-5 CASSPAGTGDLRLFF TGTGCCAGCAGCCCTGCCGGGACAGGGGACCTTCGACTGTTTTTT
TRBJ1-1 . TRBD1 TRBV5-1 CASSLQGARNTEAFF TGCGCCAGCAGCTTACAGGGGGCCAGGAACACTGAAGCTTTCTTT
TRBJ2-7 . TRBD1 TRBV3-1/TRBV3-2 CASSQEDRAHEQYF TGTGCCAGCAGCCAAGAGGACAGGGCCCACGAGCAGTACTTC
TRBJ1-3 few TRBD1 TRBV5-1 CASSLQGAASGNTIYF TGCGCCAGCAGCTTGCAGGGGGCGGCTTCTGGAAACACCATATATTTT
TRBJ1-2 . . TRBV29-1 CSVYDSHYGYTF TGCAGCGTTTACGACAGCCACTATGGCTACACCTTC
TRBJ2-7 once . TRBV30 CAWSVTGPPEQYF TGTGCCTGGAGTGTTACAGGGCCTCCCGAGCAGTACTTC
TRBJ1-6 . . TRBV6-6 CASKEGSSYNSPLHF TGTGCGAGCAAGGAGGGGTCCTCCTATAATTCACCCCTCCACTTT
TRBJ2-3 once TRBD2 TRBV11-2 CASSTRLAGGGDTQYF TGTGCCAGCAGCACCCGACTAGCGGGGGGAGGGGATACGCAGTATTTT
TRBJ2-1 once . TRBV19 CASSMPYSTAYNEQFF TGTGCCAGTAGTATGCCATATAGTACGGCCTACAATGAGCAGTTCTTC
TRBJ1-6 . TRBD1 TRBV5-6 CASRFGQGAVKAPLHF TGTGCCAGCAGATTCGGACAGGGCGCCGTAAAGGCACCCCTCCACTTT
TRBJ2-5 once . TRBV4-3 CASSQGTANKETQYF TGCGCCAGCAGCCAAGGGACAGCGAACAAAGAGACCCAGTACTTC
TRBJ1-5 few . TRBV5-1 CASRPTGDSNQPQHF TGCGCCAGCAGGCCCACAGGCGATAGCAATCAGCCCCAGCATTTT
TRBJ1-3 . . TRBV4-3 CASSQELALATIYF TGCGCCAGCAGCCAAGAGTTGGCTCTGGCCACCATATATTTT
TRBJ1-3 . . TRBV28 CASSSGGSGGNTIYF TGTGCCAGCAGCTCGGGCGGCTCGGGAGGAAACACCATATATTTT
TRBJ1-3 . . TRBV19 CASSIRQYSSGNTIYF TGTGCCAGTAGTATCCGACAGTACAGCTCTGGAAACACCATATATTTT